This TCR beta chain comes out of a study of OX40 agonist ivuxolimab in advanced cancers. A word on this clone: Its target is not known.

Study-wide points: Expanded clones belonging to CD8+ T cells outnumbered, on average, those of CD4+. With doses of 0.1 to 3.0 mg/kg, CD4+ and CD8+ blood T cells had undergone clonal expansion by week 6.

Profiling relied on immunoSEQ multiplex PCR, and the TCRdb table lists in-frame clones only, not all of them. The sample consists of 15,000 to 20,000 clones, roughly 87% of them appearing once. Germline loops: CDR1 MNHEY, CDR2 SMNVEV (reference sequence). The CDR3 totals 14 residues. The V gene lost 5 bases and the J gene lost 10 bases, with 18 bases spanning the gap. The source material was CD4+ or CD8+ T cells sorted from blood, sampled in a trial of the OX40 agonist ivuxolimab. The chain joins TRBV27 to TRBJ1-3; D may be TRBD1 (5 bases). This TCR came from an adult with an advanced solid tumor such as melanoma, head and neck, liver or kidney cancer. The CDR3 coding sequence is TGTGCCAGCAGTCTCGGGACCTCGTTTGCGACCATATATTTT. This translates into CASSLGTSFATIYF.